A single sample is the source of the 5 T cell receptor beta chains below, sequenced in a study of blood T cell repertoires in COVID-19. Generated by immunoSEQ multiplex PCR, the TCRdb table keeps only in-frame clones and is missing some. The sample lists fewer than 350,000 clones, approximately 81% occurring once. The sequencing sample was made of PBMCs or T cells enriched from blood (not recorded which). Receptor source: a woman in her 50s who had recovered from COVID-19.

CDR3 sequence (DNA): TGTGCCAGCAGCCACAACAATGAGCAGTTCTTC. Amino acid sequence: CASSHNNEQFF. The chain couples TRBV14 to TRBJ2-1; D remains ambiguous. This CDR3 spans 11 amino acids. V lost 3 bases and J 5 bases, leaving 2 bases between the germline ends. CDR1 and CDR2 from the germline V gene are SGHDN and FVKESK.

The chain combines TRBV9 with TRBJ2-5; 7 positions agree with TRBD2. Unmatched junction bases numbered 9, after V lost 3 bases and J lost 4 bases. Germline values: CDR1 SGDLS, CDR2 YYNGEE. CDR3 length: 15 residues. CDR3 sequence (DNA): TGTGCCAGCAGCGCCCGGGGAGGGCCCGCAGAGACCCAGTACTTC. This encodes CASSARGGPAETQYF.

V gene TRBV10-2 combines with J gene TRBJ2-4, with no clear D. Per germline, CDR1 WSHSY and CDR2 SAAADI. This CDR3 has 13 amino acids. Trimming removed 0 bases from V and 6 bases from J, with 6 bases in between. CDR3 bases: TGCGCCAGCAGTGAGTCGCGGAGAAACATTCAGTACTTC. It encodes CASSESRRNIQYF.

This clone came up once. This chain joins TRBV28 and TRBJ2-1, with D possibly TRBD1 on 6 matching bases. The CDR3 loop spans 15 amino acids. V was cut by 6 bases and J by 5 bases, with 17 bases left in between. Per the germline V gene, CDR1 is MDHEN and CDR2 is SYDVKM. The CDR3 DNA is TGTGCCAGCAGCTCCAGACAGGTCGGGAACAATGAGCAGTTCTTC. Amino acid sequence: CASSSRQVGNNEQFF.

The chain is built from TRBV9 and TRBJ2-7; 9 nucleotides agree with TRBD1. CDR1 and CDR2 (germline): SGDLS, YYNGEE. With 0 bases clipped from V and 3 bases from J, the junction kept 4 bases outside the gene matches. The CDR3 contains 15 residues. DNA for the CDR3: TGTGCCAGCAGCGTAGCCGGGACAGGGATCTACGAGCAGTACTTC. Translated, it gives CASSVAGTGIYEQYF.